These 18 T cell receptor beta chains were sequenced from one sample in a study of T cell clones after liver transplantation. Repertoires were generated with immunoSEQ multiplex PCR, while TCRdb's copy carries only in-frame clones and drops some. This table holds just over 80,000 clones, over 80% found once. Material: CD4+ T cells from blood, obtained 45 to 46 months after liver transplant. The receptors originated from a human patient who received a liver transplant. Some of these T cells may belong to the graft donor.

V and J are TRBV5-6 and TRBJ1-1, with D hard to call. Per germline, CDR1 SGHDT and CDR2 YYEEEE. The CDR3 totals 14 residues. V was clipped by 2 bases and J by 2 bases, with 10 bases between them. In DNA, the CDR3 is TGTGCCAGCAGCTTTTTTGACAAAAACACTGAAGCTTTCTTT. As protein: CASSFFDKNTEAFF.

This clone appeared once. This rearrangement joins TRBV29-1 to TRBJ1-4; 7 bases map to TRBD1. The germline gives CDR1 SQVTM, CDR2 ANQGSEA. The V and J ends lost 4 bases and 4 bases, in that order; junction bases with no gene match: 3. The CDR3 spans 13 residues. This chain's CDR3 is CSVAGQINEKLFF. DNA of the CDR3: TGCAGCGTTGCGGGACAGATTAATGAAAAACTGTTTTTT.

The genes are TRBV2 and TRBJ1-1, with D possibly matching TRBD1 (6 bases). Germline V gene lookup returns CDR1 SNHLY and CDR2 FYNNEI. The CDR3 is 15 residues long. V was pared by 6 bases and J by 1 base, with 15 bases between. The CDR3 region has the DNA TGTGCCAGCAGCGGGTCCGGGGGCCCGAACACTGAAGCTTTCTTT. Translating gives CASSGSGGPNTEAFF.

The chain uses TRBV10-3 and TRBJ1-3, with D perhaps TRBD1 (6 bases). The germline V gene encodes CDR1 ENHRY and CDR2 SYGVKD. V lost 4 bases to trimming and J lost 0 bases, with 7 bases between them. The CDR3 is made up of 14 amino acids. For the CDR3, the DNA is TGTGCCATCAGTGGACAGGCCTCTGGAAACACCATATATTTT. Its protein is CAISGQASGNTIYF.

This clone was counted a few times. The V and J genes are TRBV14 and TRBJ1-2; D is undetermined. The CDR3 has 13 amino acids. Trimming took off 3 bases at V and 5 bases at J, with 10 bases between the two ends. From germline, CDR1 is SGHDN and CDR2 FVKESK. CDR3 nucleotides: TGTGCCAGCAGCCAGGGATTGCAGTATGGCTACACCTTC. Amino acid sequence: CASSQGLQYGYTF.

The chain carries TRBV5-1 and TRBJ2-3; D might be TRBD1 (6 bases). V dropped 3 bases and J dropped 5 bases, with 10 bases sitting between them. The CDR3 runs to 13 residues. CDR1 and CDR2 from the germline V gene are SGHRS and YFSETQ. CDR3 amino acids: CASSSGGVDTQYF. CDR3 in DNA: TGCGCCAGCAGCTCTGGGGGCGTAGATACGCAGTATTTT.

The rearrangement uses TRBV9 and TRBJ2-3, with a weak D call TRBD2 (6 bases). The CDR3 loop spans 17 amino acids. V was trimmed by 4 bases and J by 0 bases, leaving 18 bases between them. Germline CDR1 is SGDLS and CDR2 is YYNGEE. In nucleotides, the CDR3 is TGTGCCAGCAGCCTACGAAGACTAGACTCTAGCACAGATACGCAGTATTTT. The encoded protein is CASSLRRLDSSTDTQYF.

The chain is built from TRBV11-3 and TRBJ2-7, with TRBD1 matching over 9 bases. The CDR3 has 14 amino acids. Germline V gene lookup returns CDR1 SGHNT and CDR2 YENEEA. With 4 bases clipped from V and 3 bases from J, the junction kept 4 bases outside the gene matches. CDR3 coding DNA: TGTGCCAGCAGCTCGGGGGGACAGGGCTACGAGCAGTACTTC. This sequence encodes CASSSGGQGYEQYF.

J is TRBJ2-5 and V is TRBV5-6, with D unresolved. V was trimmed by 7 bases and J by 5 bases, leaving 18 bases between them. CDR1 is SGHDT, CDR2 YYEEEE, per germline. The CDR3 length is 14 residues. The CDR3 coding sequence is TGTGCCAGCCGCCAAGGGCCGTCAGAGGAGACCCAGTACTTC. It codes for CASRQGPSEETQYF.

The chain is built from TRBV6-6 and TRBJ2-1; 14 bases align to TRBD2. The CDR3 length is 14 residues. In germline, CDR1 is MNHNY, CDR2 SVGAGI (reference sequence). J was trimmed by 9 bases and V by 7 bases; bases with no gene match: 5. The CDR3 loop is CASIGLAGGGEQFF. The CDR3 bases are TGTGCCAGCATCGGACTAGCGGGAGGAGGTGAGCAGTTCTTC.

The chain employs TRBV29-1 and TRBJ2-1; TRBD1 aligns across 8 bases. V lost 6 bases, J lost 4 bases, and 8 bases stayed unmatched. Per germline, CDR1 SQVTM and CDR2 ANQGSEA. The length of the CDR3 is 14 residues. The CDR3 protein is CSVERDRNYNEQFF. CDR3 bases: TGCAGCGTCGAGAGGGACAGGAATTACAATGAGCAGTTCTTC.

The chain employs TRBV4-3 and TRBJ2-6; 9 nucleotides match TRBD1. The junction had 11 bases not matched to a gene; V was cut back by 1 base and J by 4 bases. CDR3 size: 19 residues. Germline loops: CDR1 LGHNA, CDR2 YSLEER. CDR3 nucleotides: TGCGCCAGCAGCCAAGCCCGCGGACAGGGGATGTGGGGGGCCAACGTCCTGACTTTC. It translates to CASSQARGQGMWGANVLTF.

This clone has a handful of counts. The chain joins TRBV5-1 to TRBJ1-4; weak D call: TRBD1 (5 bases). This CDR3 contains 15 residues. V was shortened by 1 base and J by 3 bases, with 10 bases between the two germline ends. Germline V CDR1 and CDR2: SGHRS, YFSETQ. CDR3 bases: TGCGCCAGCAGCTTGAGGGGCCCGGCTAATGAAAAACTGTTTTTT. Residues: CASSLRGPANEKLFF.

The chain's CDR3 is CASSLGANTQYF. The CDR3 nucleotides are TGTGCCAGCAGTTTGGGGGCGAATACGCAGTATTTT. The chain has TRBV7-9 and TRBJ2-3; TRBD1 might be the D (6 bases). CDR1 SEHNR and CDR2 FQNEAQ come from the germline V gene (reference sequence). The ends were cut back, 6 bases at V and 7 bases at J, with 11 bases in the middle. The length of the CDR3 is 12 residues.

The chain combines TRBV15 with TRBJ1-1; D might be TRBD1 (5 bases). Trimming took 8 bases from V and 0 from J, leaving 7 bases between them. From germline, CDR1 is LNHNV and CDR2 YYDKDF (reference sequence). The CDR3 runs 12 residues. CDR3 DNA: TGTGCCACCGGGACTATGAACACTGAAGCTTTCTTT. As protein: CATGTMNTEAFF.

The J gene is TRBJ1-2, the V gene TRBV19; the match to TRBD1 covers 9 bases. Germline V CDR1 and CDR2: LNHDA, SQIVND (reference sequence). The J segment lost 8 bases and the V segment lost 3 bases, leaving 7 bases of the junction unmatched. The CDR3 spans 14 residues. The chain's CDR3 is CASSISPGQGGYTF. CDR3 nucleotides: TGTGCCAGTAGTATTTCGCCCGGACAGGGGGGCTACACCTTC.

The rearrangement uses TRBV30 and TRBJ1-5; TRBD1 is a possible D gene (5 bases). Trimming stripped 0 bases from V and 4 bases from J, with 13 bases between. CDR1 and CDR2 (germline): GTSNPN, SVGIG (reference sequence). This CDR3 contains 15 residues. CDR3 nucleotide sequence: TGTGCCTGGAGTGTCGGGGGACCTGTTAATCAGCCCCAGCATTTT. The encoded protein is CAWSVGGPVNQPQHF.

Only one count was recorded for this clone. This sequence joins TRBV20-1 and TRBJ2-2; D might be TRBD2 (6 bases). The CDR3 is made up of 11 amino acids. CDR1 DFQATT and CDR2 SNEGSKA come from the germline V gene (reference sequence). V was cut by 6 bases and J by 8 bases, with 10 bases left in between. The CDR3 region is CSAPRGGELFF. In DNA, the CDR3 is TGCAGTGCCCCCCGGGGGGGGGAGCTGTTTTTT.